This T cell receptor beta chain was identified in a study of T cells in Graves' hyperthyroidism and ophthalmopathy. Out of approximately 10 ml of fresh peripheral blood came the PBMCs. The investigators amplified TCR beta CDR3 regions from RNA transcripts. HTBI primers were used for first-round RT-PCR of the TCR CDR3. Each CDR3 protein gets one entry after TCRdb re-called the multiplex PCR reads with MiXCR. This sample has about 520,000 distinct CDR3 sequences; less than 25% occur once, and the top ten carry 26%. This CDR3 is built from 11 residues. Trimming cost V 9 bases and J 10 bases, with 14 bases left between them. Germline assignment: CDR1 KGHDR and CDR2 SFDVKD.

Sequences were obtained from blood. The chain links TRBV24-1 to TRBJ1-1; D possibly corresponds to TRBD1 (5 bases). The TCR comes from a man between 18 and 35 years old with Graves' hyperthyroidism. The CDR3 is CATEAGGGAFF. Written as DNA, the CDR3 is TGTGCCACCGAAGCGGGGGGGGGAGCTTTCTTT.